This T cell receptor (beta chain) stems from a study of CD8+CD57+ T cells in acquired aplastic anemia. Study-level information: The mean DNA yield obtained from sorted CD4+ and CD8+ cells came to roughly 3.4 ug.

This clonotype was observed a single time. Its antigen remains unidentified. Those patients picked for sequencing had displayed CD8+CD57+ cell expansion on flow cytometry. General study results and limits: Patients and controls were found to share roughly 31 CD8+ CDR3 sequences.

For CDR3 and TCR beta VDJ profiling, genomic DNA was the template used. MiXCR was run by TCRdb on the reads, yielding one entry per CDR3 protein. This sample has more than 250,000 distinct CDR3 sequences, with 82% found just once. The source material was sorted CD4+, CD8+, or CD8+CD57+ T cells (not recorded which) from PBMCs. The TCR was taken from a human donor with aplastic anemia.

CDR3 bases: TGTGCCAGCAAGATGGGACAGGGCTCAAACTATGGCTACACCTTC. Its protein is CASKMGQGSNYGYTF. The chain links TRBV12-3 or TRBV12-4 to TRBJ1-2; 9 bases align to TRBD1. The CDR3 length is 15 residues. V shed 7 bases, J shed 2 bases, and the junction held 8 bases outside the gene matches.